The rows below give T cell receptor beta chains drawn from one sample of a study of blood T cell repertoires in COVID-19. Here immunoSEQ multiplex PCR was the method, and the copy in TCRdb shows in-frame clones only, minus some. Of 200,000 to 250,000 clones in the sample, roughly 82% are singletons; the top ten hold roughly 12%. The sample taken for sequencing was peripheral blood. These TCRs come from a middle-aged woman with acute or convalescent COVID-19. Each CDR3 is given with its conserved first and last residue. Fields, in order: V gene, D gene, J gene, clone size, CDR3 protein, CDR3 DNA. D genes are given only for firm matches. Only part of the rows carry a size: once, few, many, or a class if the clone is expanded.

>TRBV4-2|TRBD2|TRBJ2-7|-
CASSQEVAGGTYEQYF
TGTGCCAGCAGCCAAGAAGTAGCGGGAGGGACCTACGAGCAGTACTTC
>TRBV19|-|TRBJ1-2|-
CATSNVRWSGYTF
TGTGCCACGTCCAATGTGAGGTGGAGTGGCTACACCTTC
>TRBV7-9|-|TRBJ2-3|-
CASSPLAGTDTQYF
TGTGCCAGCAGCCCCCTGGCGGGCACAGATACGCAGTATTTT
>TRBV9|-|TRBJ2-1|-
CASSVGQSSSYNEQFF
TGTGCCAGCAGCGTAGGACAATCGAGCTCCTACAATGAGCAGTTCTTC
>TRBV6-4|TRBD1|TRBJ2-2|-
CASSALPPGGNTGELFF
TGTGCCAGCAGCGCACTACCCCCAGGGGGTAACACCGGGGAGCTGTTTTTT
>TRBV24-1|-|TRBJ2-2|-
CATSDPRHNTGELFF
TGTGCCACCAGTGACCCTCGACACAACACCGGGGAGCTGTTTTTT
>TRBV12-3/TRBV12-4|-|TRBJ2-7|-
CASSVRGSQYF
TGTGCCAGCAGTGTCAGGGGATCGCAGTACTTC
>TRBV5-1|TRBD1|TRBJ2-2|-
CASGTGGPTGELFF
TGCGCCAGTGGAACAGGGGGACCAACCGGGGAGCTGTTTTTT
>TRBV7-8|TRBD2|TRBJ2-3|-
CASSGRGLSGTDTQYF
TGTGCCAGCAGCGGGAGGGGCCTCTCCGGCACAGATACGCAGTATTTT
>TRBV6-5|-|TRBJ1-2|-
CASSYVGSFGYTF
TGTGCCAGCAGTTACGTGGGGAGTTTCGGCTACACCTTC
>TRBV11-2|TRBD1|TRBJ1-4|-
CASSLTGGLGEKLFF
TGTGCCAGCAGCTTAACAGGGGGACTTGGAGAAAAACTGTTTTTT
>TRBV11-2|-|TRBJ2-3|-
CASSFGGDTQYF
TGTGCCAGCAGCTTTGGGGGGGATACGCAGTATTTT
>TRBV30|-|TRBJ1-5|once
CAWSEKGVSGNQPQHF
TGTGCCTGGAGTGAAAAGGGGGTAAGTGGCAATCAGCCCCAGCATTTT
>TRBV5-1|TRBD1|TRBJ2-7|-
CASSLGQGAFEQYF
TGCGCCAGCAGCTTGGGACAGGGGGCGTTCGAGCAGTACTTC
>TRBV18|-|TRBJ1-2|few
CASSSDLTGNYGYTF
TGTGCCAGCTCATCCGATTTGACGGGGAACTATGGCTACACCTTC
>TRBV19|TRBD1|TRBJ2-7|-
CASAPGTGFNYEQYF
TGTGCCAGTGCTCCCGGGACAGGGTTCAACTACGAGCAGTACTTC
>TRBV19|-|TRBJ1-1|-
CASSAPGHENTEAFF
TGTGCCAGTAGTGCACCGGGACACGAGAACACTGAAGCTTTCTTT
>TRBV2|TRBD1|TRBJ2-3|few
CASSPRTGGTDTQYF
TGTGCCAGCAGTCCGAGGACAGGGGGCACAGATACGCAGTATTTT
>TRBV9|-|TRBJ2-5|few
CASSVVTGRGETQYF
TGTGCCAGCAGCGTAGTTACAGGGAGGGGGGAGACCCAGTACTTC
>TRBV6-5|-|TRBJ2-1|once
CASSSGTLGGHEQFF
TGTGCCAGCAGTTCCGGGACCCTCGGGGGTCATGAGCAGTTCTTC
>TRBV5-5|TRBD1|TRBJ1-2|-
CASSLGVTGDYGYTF
TGTGCCAGCAGCTTGGGCGTGACAGGGGACTATGGCTACACCTTC
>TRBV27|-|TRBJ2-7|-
CASSLAGRRDEQYF
TGTGCCAGCAGTTTGGCCGGCAGGCGGGACGAGCAGTACTTC
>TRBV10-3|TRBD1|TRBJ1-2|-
CAIREIGTGLRGYTF
TGTGCCATCAGGGAAATCGGGACAGGGCTTCGTGGCTACACCTTC
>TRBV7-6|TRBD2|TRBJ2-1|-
CASSHTSVGSDEQFF
TGTGCCAGCAGCCATACTAGCGTCGGGAGTGATGAGCAGTTCTTC
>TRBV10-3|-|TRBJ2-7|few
CAISGVARAGSYEQYF
TGTGCCATCAGTGGGGTCGCCAGGGCGGGGTCCTACGAGCAGTACTTC
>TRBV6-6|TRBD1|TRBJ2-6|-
CASSLHWDRDAGANVLTF
TGTGCCAGCAGTCTCCATTGGGACAGGGATGCTGGGGCCAACGTCCTGACTTTC
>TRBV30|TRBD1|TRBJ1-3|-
CAWMDRGIGGNTIYF
TGTGCCTGGATGGACAGGGGAATAGGTGGAAACACCATATATTTT
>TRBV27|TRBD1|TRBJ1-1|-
CASSYHQGAMNTEAFF
TGTGCCAGCAGTTATCACCAGGGGGCGATGAACACTGAAGCTTTCTTT
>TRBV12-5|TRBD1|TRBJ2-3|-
CASGPRDRGWADTQYF
TGTGCTAGTGGCCCGAGGGACAGGGGTTGGGCAGATACGCAGTATTTT
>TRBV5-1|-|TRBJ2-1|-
CASSLVSNEQFF
TGCGCCAGCAGCTTGGTGAGTAATGAGCAGTTCTTC
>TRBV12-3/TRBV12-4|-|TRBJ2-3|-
CASSPDRYTQYF
TGTGCCAGCAGCCCTGACAGATATACGCAGTATTTT
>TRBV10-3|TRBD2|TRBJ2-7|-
CAIRSGTSGYEQYF
TGTGCCATCAGATCCGGGACTAGCGGTTACGAGCAGTACTTC
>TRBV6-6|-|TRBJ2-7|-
CASWDWRAYEQYF
TGTGCCAGCTGGGACTGGCGGGCCTACGAGCAGTACTTC
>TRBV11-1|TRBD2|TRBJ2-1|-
CASSSWTSGSYNEQFF
TGTGCCAGCAGCTCATGGACTAGCGGATCCTACAATGAGCAGTTCTTC
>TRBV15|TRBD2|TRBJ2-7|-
CATSRDRTGQGGRRYEQYF
TGTGCCACCAGCAGAGATCGCACCGGGCAGGGAGGGAGGAGGTACGAGCAGTACTTC
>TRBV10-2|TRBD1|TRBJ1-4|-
CASSEGQDAGEKLFF
TGCGCCAGCAGTGAGGGACAGGATGCGGGTGAAAAACTGTTTTTT
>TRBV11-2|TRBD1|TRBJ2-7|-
CASSLEAGGLYEQYF
TGTGCCAGCAGCTTAGAGGCAGGGGGCCTTTACGAGCAGTACTTC
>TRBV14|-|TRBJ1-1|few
CASSTRVQNTEAFF
TGTGCCAGCAGCACCCGGGTGCAGAACACTGAAGCTTTCTTT
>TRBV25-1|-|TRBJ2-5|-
CASTAGLETQYF
TGTGCCAGCACAGCGGGTCTAGAGACCCAGTACTTC
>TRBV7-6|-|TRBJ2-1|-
CASSMSSYNEQFF
TGTGCCAGCAGCATGAGCTCCTACAATGAGCAGTTCTTC
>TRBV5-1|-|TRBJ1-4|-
CASSGGGAYREKLFF
TGCGCCAGCAGCGGCGGGGGCGCTTATCGGGAAAAACTGTTTTTT
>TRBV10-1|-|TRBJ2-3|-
CASSNRGTDTQYF
TGCGCCAGCAGTAACAGGGGCACAGATACGCAGTATTTT
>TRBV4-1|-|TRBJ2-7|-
CASSQIAGEREQYF
TGCGCCAGCAGCCAAATTGCAGGGGAGAGGGAGCAGTACTTC
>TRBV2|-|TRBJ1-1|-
CASLGGNTEAFF
TGTGCCAGCCTGGGAGGGAACACTGAAGCTTTCTTT
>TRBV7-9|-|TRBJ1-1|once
CASSLSRGSEAFF
TGTGCCAGCAGCTTATCCCGCGGGTCTGAAGCTTTCTTT
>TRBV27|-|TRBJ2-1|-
CASSPIERNEQFF
TGTGCCAGCAGCCCGATCGAGCGTAATGAGCAGTTCTTC